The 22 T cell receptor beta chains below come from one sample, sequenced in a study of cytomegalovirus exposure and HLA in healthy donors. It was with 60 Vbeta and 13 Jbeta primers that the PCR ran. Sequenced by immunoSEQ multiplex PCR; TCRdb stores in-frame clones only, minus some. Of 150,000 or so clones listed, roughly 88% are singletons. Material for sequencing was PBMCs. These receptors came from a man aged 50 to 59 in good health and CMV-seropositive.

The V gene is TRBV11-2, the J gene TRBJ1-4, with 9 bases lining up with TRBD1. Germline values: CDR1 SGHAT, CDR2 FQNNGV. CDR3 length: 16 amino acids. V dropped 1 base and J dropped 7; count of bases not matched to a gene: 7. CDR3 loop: CASSLGWGQGREKLFF. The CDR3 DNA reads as TGTGCCAGCAGCTTAGGGTGGGGACAGGGTCGTGAAAAACTGTTTTTT.

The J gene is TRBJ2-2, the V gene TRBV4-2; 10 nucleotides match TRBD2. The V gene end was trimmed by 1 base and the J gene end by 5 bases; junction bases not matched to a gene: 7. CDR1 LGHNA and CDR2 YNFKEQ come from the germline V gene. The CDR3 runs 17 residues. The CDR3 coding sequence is TGTGCCAGCAGCCAAGTAGAAAGCGGGGGGGCGACCGGGGAGCTGTTTTTT. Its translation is CASSQVESGGATGELFF.

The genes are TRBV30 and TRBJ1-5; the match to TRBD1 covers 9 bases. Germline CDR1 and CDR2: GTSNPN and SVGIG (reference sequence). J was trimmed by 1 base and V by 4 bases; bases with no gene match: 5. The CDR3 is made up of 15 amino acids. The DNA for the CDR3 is TGTGCCTGGACATCGGGACAGGGAAGCAATCAGCCCCAGCATTTT. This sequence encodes CAWTSGQGSNQPQHF.

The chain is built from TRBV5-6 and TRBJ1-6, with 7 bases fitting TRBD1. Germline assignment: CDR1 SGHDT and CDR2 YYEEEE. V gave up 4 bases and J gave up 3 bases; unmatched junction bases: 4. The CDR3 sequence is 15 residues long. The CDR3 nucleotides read TGTGCCAGCAGCCTTGACAGGGTCTATAATTCACCCCTCCACTTT. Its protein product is CASSLDRVYNSPLHF.

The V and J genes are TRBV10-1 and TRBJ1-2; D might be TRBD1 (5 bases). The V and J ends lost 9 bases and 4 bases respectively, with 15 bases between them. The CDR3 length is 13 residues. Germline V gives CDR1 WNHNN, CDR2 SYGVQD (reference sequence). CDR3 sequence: CARRGDHTYGYTF. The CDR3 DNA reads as TGCGCCAGAAGGGGTGACCATACCTATGGCTACACCTTC.

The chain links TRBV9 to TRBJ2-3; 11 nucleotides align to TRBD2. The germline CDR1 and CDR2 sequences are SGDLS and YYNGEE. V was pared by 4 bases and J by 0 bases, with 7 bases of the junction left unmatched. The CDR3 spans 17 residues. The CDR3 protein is CASSLDASGRSTDTQYF. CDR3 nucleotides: TGTGCCAGCAGCCTAGACGCTAGCGGGAGGAGCACAGATACGCAGTATTTT.

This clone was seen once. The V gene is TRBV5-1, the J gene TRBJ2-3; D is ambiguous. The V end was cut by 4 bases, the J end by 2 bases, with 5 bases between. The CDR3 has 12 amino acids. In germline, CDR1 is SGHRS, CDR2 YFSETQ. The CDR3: CASSTNTDTQYF. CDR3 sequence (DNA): TGCGCCAGCAGCACTAACACAGATACGCAGTATTTT.

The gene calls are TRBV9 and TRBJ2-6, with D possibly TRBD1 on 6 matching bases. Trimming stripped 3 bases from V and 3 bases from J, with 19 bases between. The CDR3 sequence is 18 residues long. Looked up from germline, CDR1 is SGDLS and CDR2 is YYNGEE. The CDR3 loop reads CASSGQGTPNSGANVLTF. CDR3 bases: TGTGCCAGCAGCGGGCAGGGGACGCCGAACAGTGGGGCCAACGTCCTGACTTTC.

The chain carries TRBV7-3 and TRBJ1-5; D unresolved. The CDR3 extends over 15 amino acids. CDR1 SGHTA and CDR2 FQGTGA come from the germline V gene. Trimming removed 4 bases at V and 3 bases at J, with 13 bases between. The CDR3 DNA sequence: TGTGCCAGCAGCTCACGAGGCGGAAACAATCAGCCCCAGCATTTT. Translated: CASSSRGGNNQPQHF.

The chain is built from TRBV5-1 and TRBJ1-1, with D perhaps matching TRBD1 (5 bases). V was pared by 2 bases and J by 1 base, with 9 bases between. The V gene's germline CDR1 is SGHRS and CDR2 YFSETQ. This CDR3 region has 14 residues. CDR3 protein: CASSFQGGNTEAFF. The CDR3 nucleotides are TGCGCCAGCAGCTTCCAGGGTGGGAACACTGAAGCTTTCTTT.

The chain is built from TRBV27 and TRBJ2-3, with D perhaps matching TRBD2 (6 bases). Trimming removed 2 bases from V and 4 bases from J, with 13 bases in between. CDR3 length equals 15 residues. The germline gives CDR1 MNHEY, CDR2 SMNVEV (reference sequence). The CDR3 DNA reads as TGTGCCAGCAGTTTACTCGGGAGTGGGGCAGATACGCAGTATTTT. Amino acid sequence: CASSLLGSGADTQYF.

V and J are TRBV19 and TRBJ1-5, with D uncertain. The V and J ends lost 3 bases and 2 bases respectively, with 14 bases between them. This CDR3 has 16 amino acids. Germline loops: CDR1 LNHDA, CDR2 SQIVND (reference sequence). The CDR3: CASSMQRVGGNQPQHF. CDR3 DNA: TGTGCCAGTAGTATGCAGAGGGTTGGGGGCAATCAGCCCCAGCATTTT.

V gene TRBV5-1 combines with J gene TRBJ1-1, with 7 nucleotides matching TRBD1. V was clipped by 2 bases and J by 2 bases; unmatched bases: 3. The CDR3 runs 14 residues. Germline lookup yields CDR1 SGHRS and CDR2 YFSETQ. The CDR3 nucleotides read TGCGCCAGCAGCTTACAGGGGACTAACACTGAAGCTTTCTTT. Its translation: CASSLQGTNTEAFF.

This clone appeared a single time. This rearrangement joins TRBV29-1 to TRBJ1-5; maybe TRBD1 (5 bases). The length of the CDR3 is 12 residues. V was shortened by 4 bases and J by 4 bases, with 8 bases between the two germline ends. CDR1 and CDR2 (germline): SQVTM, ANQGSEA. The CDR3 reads CSVGTTNQPQHF. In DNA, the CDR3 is TGCAGCGTTGGGACAACGAATCAGCCCCAGCATTTT.

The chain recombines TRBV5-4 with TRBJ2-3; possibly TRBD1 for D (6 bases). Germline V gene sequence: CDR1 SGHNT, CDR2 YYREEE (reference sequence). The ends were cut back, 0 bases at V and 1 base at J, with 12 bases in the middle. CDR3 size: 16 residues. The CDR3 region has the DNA TGTGCCAGCAGCTTGGCTGGGGGCCCTCGCACAGATACGCAGTATTTT. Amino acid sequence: CASSLAGGPRTDTQYF.

CDR3 in amino acids: CASQGTENEQFF. The CDR3 DNA sequence: TGTGCCAGCCAGGGGACGGAGAATGAGCAGTTCTTC. The chain joins TRBV2 to TRBJ2-1, with D possibly being TRBD1 (6 bases). Per the germline V gene, CDR1 is SNHLY and CDR2 is FYNNEI. This CDR3 is 12 amino acids long. Between the trimmed V and J ends, which lost 8 bases and 7 bases, there was a span of 12 bases.

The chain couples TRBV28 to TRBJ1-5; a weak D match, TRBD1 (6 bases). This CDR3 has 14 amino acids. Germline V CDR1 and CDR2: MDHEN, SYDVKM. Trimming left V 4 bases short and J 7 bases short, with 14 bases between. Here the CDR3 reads CASSSPGAGQPQHF. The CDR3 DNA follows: TGTGCCAGCAGTTCACCAGGGGCTGGGCAGCCCCAGCATTTT.

CDR3 region: CASSALGRGSNQPQHF. CDR3 bases: TGTGCCAGCAGTGCTTTAGGAAGGGGTAGCAATCAGCCCCAGCATTTT. The chain uses TRBV2 and TRBJ1-5, with D tentatively TRBD1 (5 bases). Trimming took off 4 bases at V and 0 bases at J, with 13 bases between the two ends. This CDR3 is 16 amino acids long. From germline, CDR1 is SNHLY and CDR2 FYNNEI.

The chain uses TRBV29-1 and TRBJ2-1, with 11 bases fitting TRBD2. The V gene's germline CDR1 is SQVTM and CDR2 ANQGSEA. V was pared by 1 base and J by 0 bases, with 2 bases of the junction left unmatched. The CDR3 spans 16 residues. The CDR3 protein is CSVEGLAGSSYNEQFF. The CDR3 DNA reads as TGCAGCGTTGAAGGACTAGCGGGGAGCTCCTACAATGAGCAGTTCTTC.

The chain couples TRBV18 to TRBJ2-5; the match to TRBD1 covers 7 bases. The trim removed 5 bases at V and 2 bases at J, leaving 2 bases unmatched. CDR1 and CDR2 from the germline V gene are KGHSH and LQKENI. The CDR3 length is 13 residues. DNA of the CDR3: TGTGCCAGCTCAACGGGACAGCAAGAGACCCAGTACTTC. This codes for CASSTGQQETQYF.

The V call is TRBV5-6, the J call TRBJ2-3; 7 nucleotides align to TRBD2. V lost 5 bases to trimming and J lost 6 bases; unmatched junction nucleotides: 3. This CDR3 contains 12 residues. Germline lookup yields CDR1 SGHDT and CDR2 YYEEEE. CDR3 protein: CASSRDYDTQYF. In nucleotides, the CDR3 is TGTGCCAGCAGTAGGGACTATGATACGCAGTATTTT.

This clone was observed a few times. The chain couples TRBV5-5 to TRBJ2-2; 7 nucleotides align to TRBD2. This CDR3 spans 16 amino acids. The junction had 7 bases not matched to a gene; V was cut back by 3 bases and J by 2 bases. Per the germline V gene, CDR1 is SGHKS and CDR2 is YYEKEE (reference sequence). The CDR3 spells CASSSGGTLNTGELFF. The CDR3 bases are TGTGCCAGCAGCTCCGGGGGGACCCTAAACACCGGGGAGCTGTTTTTT.